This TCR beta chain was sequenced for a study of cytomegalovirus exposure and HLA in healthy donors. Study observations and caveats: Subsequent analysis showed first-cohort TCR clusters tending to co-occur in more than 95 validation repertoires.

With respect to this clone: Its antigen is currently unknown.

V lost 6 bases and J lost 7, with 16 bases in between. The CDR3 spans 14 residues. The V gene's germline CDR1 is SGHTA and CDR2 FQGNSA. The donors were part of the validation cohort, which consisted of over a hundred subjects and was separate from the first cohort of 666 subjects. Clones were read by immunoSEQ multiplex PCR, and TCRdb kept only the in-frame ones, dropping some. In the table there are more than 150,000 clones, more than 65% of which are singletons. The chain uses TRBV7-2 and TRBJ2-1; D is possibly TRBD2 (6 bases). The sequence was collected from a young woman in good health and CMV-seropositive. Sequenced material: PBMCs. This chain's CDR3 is CASRRPEGLNEQFF. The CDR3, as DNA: TGTGCCAGCAGGCGTCCGGAGGGCTTGAATGAGCAGTTCTTC.